The clone carrying this TCR beta chain was detected a few times. The target antigen is unknown. TCRdb re-called the 5' RACE reads through MiXCR, storing one row per CDR3 protein. The sample includes a few hundred thousand distinct CDR3 sequences, approximately 17% of them seen just once. The data belong to a study of identical twins. Findings of the study overall: Researchers caution that invariant MAIT and iNKT cells could partly confound zero-insertion analyses.

The V end was cut by 2 bases, the J end by 5 bases, with 12 bases between. Germline values: CDR1 SGHAT, CDR2 FQNNGV. CDR3 length equals 14 residues. The clonotype was recovered from a man aged 50 or older in good health. The chain carries TRBV11-2 and TRBJ2-5, with unresolved D. Sequenced sample: naive T cells sorted from blood. CDR3 nucleotide sequence: TGTGCCAGCAGCTTACTTGACTTTGGGGAGACCCAGTACTTC. Protein product: CASSLLDFGETQYF.